A selection of T cell receptor beta chains follows, all from one sample in a study of blood T cell repertoires in COVID-19. Profiling relied on immunoSEQ multiplex PCR, and the TCRdb table lists in-frame clones only, not all of them. The data show 300,000 to 350,000 clones, approximately 88% seen once. The specimen was PBMCs or T cells enriched from blood (not recorded which). The receptors were sampled from a woman under 30 who had recovered from COVID-19. CDR3s include the opening cysteine and the closing phenylalanine or tryptophan. D genes are given only for firm matches. For some rows the clone size is stated as once, few or many, or as a class when expanded; others skip it.

CDR3 protein: CASSQDVTRVDYGYTF; CDR3 DNA: TGTGCCAGCAGCCAAGATGTAACCAGGGTTGACTATGGCTACACCTTC; clone size: .; CDR3 length: 16; D gene: .; V gene: TRBV3-1/TRBV3-2; J gene: TRBJ1-2
CDR3 protein: CASSVGALDTEAFF; CDR3 DNA: TGTGCCAGCAGCGTTGGGGCCCTGGACACTGAAGCTTTCTTT; clone size: once; CDR3 length: 14; D gene: .; V gene: TRBV9; J gene: TRBJ1-1
CDR3 protein: CASRSPGLAGNEQFF; CDR3 DNA: TGTGCCAGCAGATCCCCGGGACTAGCGGGCAATGAGCAGTTCTTC; clone size: .; CDR3 length: 15; D gene: TRBD2; V gene: TRBV7-3; J gene: TRBJ2-1
CDR3 protein: CASTSRNEGHRSPLHF; CDR3 DNA: TGTGCCAGTACCTCACGAAACGAGGGACATCGGTCACCCCTCCACTTT; clone size: .; CDR3 length: 16; D gene: .; V gene: TRBV19; J gene: TRBJ1-6
CDR3 protein: CASSLLQGYQETQYF; CDR3 DNA: TGTGCCAGCAGTTTACTTCAGGGCTACCAAGAGACCCAGTACTTC; clone size: .; CDR3 length: 15; D gene: .; V gene: TRBV28; J gene: TRBJ2-5
CDR3 protein: CASSQVPLSGNTIYF; CDR3 DNA: TGCGCCAGCAGCCAAGTTCCCCTCTCTGGAAACACCATATATTTT; clone size: once; CDR3 length: 15; D gene: .; V gene: TRBV4-3; J gene: TRBJ1-3
CDR3 protein: CASSPRGPGVGAFF; CDR3 DNA: TGTGCCAGCAGCCCCAGGGGCCCGGGTGTCGGAGCTTTCTTT; clone size: .; CDR3 length: 14; D gene: .; V gene: TRBV6-5; J gene: TRBJ1-1
CDR3 protein: CASQGTVFLNQPQHF; CDR3 DNA: TGTGCCAGTCAGGGTACTGTCTTTTTAAATCAGCCCCAGCATTTT; clone size: .; CDR3 length: 15; D gene: .; V gene: TRBV2; J gene: TRBJ1-5
CDR3 protein: CAIGSGDRTDTQYF; CDR3 DNA: TGTGCCATCGGTAGCGGGGATCGAACAGATACGCAGTATTTT; clone size: many; CDR3 length: 14; D gene: TRBD2; V gene: TRBV10-3; J gene: TRBJ2-3
CDR3 protein: CASSPTGRNQPQHF; CDR3 DNA: TGTGCCAGCAGTCCCACAGGGCGCAATCAGCCCCAGCATTTT; clone size: .; CDR3 length: 14; D gene: .; V gene: TRBV3-1/TRBV3-2; J gene: TRBJ1-5
CDR3 protein: CASSEGGGHETQYF; CDR3 DNA: TGTGCCAGCAGTGAAGGGGGGGGGCACGAGACCCAGTACTTC; clone size: .; CDR3 length: 14; D gene: .; V gene: TRBV6-1; J gene: TRBJ2-5
CDR3 protein: CASSVSTYGYGYTF; CDR3 DNA: TGTGCCAGCAGCGTTTCCACTTACGGCTATGGCTACACCTTC; clone size: few; CDR3 length: 14; D gene: .; V gene: TRBV9; J gene: TRBJ1-2
CDR3 protein: CASSPGTVSYNEQFF; CDR3 DNA: TGCGCCAGCAGCCCGGGGACTGTCTCCTACAATGAGCAGTTCTTC; clone size: .; CDR3 length: 15; D gene: .; V gene: TRBV5-1; J gene: TRBJ2-1
CDR3 protein: CASSVQGPNTEAFF; CDR3 DNA: TGTGCCAGTAGTGTACAGGGACCGAACACTGAAGCTTTCTTT; clone size: .; CDR3 length: 14; D gene: .; V gene: TRBV19; J gene: TRBJ1-1
CDR3 protein: CASSESGQPQHF; CDR3 DNA: TGTGCCAGCAGTGAATCGGGTCAGCCCCAGCATTTT; clone size: few; CDR3 length: 12; D gene: .; V gene: TRBV25-1; J gene: TRBJ1-5
CDR3 protein: CASSSDLHGVSGNTIYF; CDR3 DNA: TGTGCCAGCAGTTCGGATTTACACGGAGTCTCTGGAAACACCATATATTTT; clone size: .; CDR3 length: 17; D gene: .; V gene: TRBV6-2/TRBV6-3; J gene: TRBJ1-3
CDR3 protein: CASSLGGVEGYTF; CDR3 DNA: TGTGCCAGCAGCTTAGGGGGGGTGGAAGGCTACACCTTC; clone size: .; CDR3 length: 13; D gene: .; V gene: TRBV7-9; J gene: TRBJ1-2
CDR3 protein: CASSQAPGLAGARVF; CDR3 DNA: TGTGCCAGCAGCCAAGCACCCGGACTAGCGGGAGCTCGGGTCTTC; clone size: .; CDR3 length: 15; D gene: TRBD2; V gene: TRBV3-1/TRBV3-2; J gene: TRBJ2-1
CDR3 protein: CASQYGQLYGYTF; CDR3 DNA: TGTGCCAGCCAGTATGGACAGCTCTATGGCTACACCTTC; clone size: .; CDR3 length: 13; D gene: .; V gene: TRBV6-5; J gene: TRBJ1-2
CDR3 protein: CASSLLNPRLLAGPSYEQYF; CDR3 DNA: TGTGCCAGCAGCTTACTCAATCCCCGGCTACTAGCGGGTCCTTCCTACGAGCAGTACTTC; clone size: .; CDR3 length: 20; D gene: TRBD2; V gene: TRBV11-3; J gene: TRBJ2-7
CDR3 protein: CASSPDRGRGYTQYF; CDR3 DNA: TGTGCCAGCAGCCCGGACAGGGGGCGAGGATATACGCAGTATTTT; clone size: .; CDR3 length: 15; D gene: TRBD1; V gene: TRBV7-9; J gene: TRBJ2-3
CDR3 protein: CSARQGTDTQYF; CDR3 DNA: TGCAGCGCTCGACAGGGCACAGATACGCAGTATTTT; clone size: .; CDR3 length: 12; D gene: .; V gene: TRBV29-1; J gene: TRBJ2-3
CDR3 protein: CARTPADRVWESNQPQHF; CDR3 DNA: TGTGCGCGAACTCCGGCGGACAGGGTTTGGGAAAGCAATCAGCCCCAGCATTTT; clone size: few; CDR3 length: 18; D gene: TRBD1; V gene: TRBV6-4; J gene: TRBJ1-5
CDR3 protein: CASLPGGAVHEQFF; CDR3 DNA: TGTGCCAGCCTGCCCGGGGGGGCAGTACATGAGCAGTTCTTC; clone size: .; CDR3 length: 14; D gene: TRBD2; V gene: TRBV6-1; J gene: TRBJ2-1
CDR3 protein: CASSQAALAGNYGYTF; CDR3 DNA: TGTGCCAGCAGCCAAGCCGCTTTAGCTGGGAACTATGGCTACACCTTC; clone size: .; CDR3 length: 16; D gene: .; V gene: TRBV3-1/TRBV3-2; J gene: TRBJ1-2
CDR3 protein: CASSVGRGGLARCYEQYF; CDR3 DNA: TGTGCCAGCAGCGTAGGGCGGGGGGGCCTTGCCCGGTGCTACGAGCAGTACTTC; clone size: once; CDR3 length: 18; D gene: TRBD2; V gene: TRBV9; J gene: TRBJ2-7
CDR3 protein: CASSHRDTSTDTQYF; CDR3 DNA: TGTGCCAGCAGCCACAGGGACACTAGCACAGATACGCAGTATTTT; clone size: .; CDR3 length: 15; D gene: .; V gene: TRBV3-1/TRBV3-2; J gene: TRBJ2-3
CDR3 protein: CASSQDASGRSGNEQFF; CDR3 DNA: TGTGCCAGCAGCCAAGATGCTAGCGGGAGGTCGGGGAATGAGCAGTTCTTC; clone size: .; CDR3 length: 17; D gene: TRBD2; V gene: TRBV4-2; J gene: TRBJ2-1
CDR3 protein: CASSPENSANVNTEAFF; CDR3 DNA: TGCGCCAGCAGCCCCGAGAATTCCGCCAACGTGAACACTGAAGCTTTCTTT; clone size: .; CDR3 length: 17; D gene: .; V gene: TRBV5-1; J gene: TRBJ1-1
CDR3 protein: CASSPKLNTEAFF; CDR3 DNA: TGTGCCAGCTCTCCCAAATTGAACACTGAAGCTTTCTTT; clone size: once; CDR3 length: 13; D gene: .; V gene: TRBV18; J gene: TRBJ1-1
CDR3 protein: CASSDREYGYTF; CDR3 DNA: TGCGCCAGCAGCGACAGGGAGTATGGCTACACCTTC; clone size: .; CDR3 length: 12; D gene: TRBD1; V gene: TRBV5-1; J gene: TRBJ1-2
CDR3 protein: CASSPNPGQGISGANVPTF; CDR3 DNA: TGTGCCAGCAGCCCGAATCCGGGACAGGGCATATCTGGGGCCAACGTCCCGACTTTC; clone size: .; CDR3 length: 19; D gene: TRBD1; V gene: TRBV3-1/TRBV3-2; J gene: TRBJ2-6
CDR3 protein: CASSHSISGSSYNEQFF; CDR3 DNA: TGTGCCAGCAGCCATTCCATTAGCGGGAGCTCCTACAATGAGCAGTTCTTC; clone size: .; CDR3 length: 17; D gene: TRBD2; V gene: TRBV4-2; J gene: TRBJ2-1
CDR3 protein: CSVAGLAGGYNEQFF; CDR3 DNA: TGCAGCGTTGCGGGACTAGCGGGAGGGTACAATGAGCAGTTCTTC; clone size: .; CDR3 length: 15; D gene: TRBD2; V gene: TRBV29-1; J gene: TRBJ2-1
CDR3 protein: CASSTGWVQGNTEAFF; CDR3 DNA: TGCGCCAGCAGCACAGGGTGGGTGCAGGGAAACACTGAAGCTTTCTTT; clone size: .; CDR3 length: 16; D gene: .; V gene: TRBV5-1; J gene: TRBJ1-1
CDR3 protein: CASSQDSGVGTFEQYF; CDR3 DNA: TGCGCCAGCAGCCAAGATTCAGGGGTCGGGACATTCGAGCAGTACTTC; clone size: .; CDR3 length: 16; D gene: .; V gene: TRBV4-1; J gene: TRBJ2-7
CDR3 protein: CAISDGTGGSSHEKLFF; CDR3 DNA: TGTGCCATCAGTGATGGGACAGGGGGCTCGTCACACGAAAAACTGTTTTTT; clone size: .; CDR3 length: 17; D gene: TRBD1; V gene: TRBV10-3; J gene: TRBJ1-4